The 10 T cell receptor beta chains below all came from one sample that was sequenced in a study of T-cell memory formation after mild COVID-19. TCRdb reanalysed the 5' RACE reads using MiXCR and keeps one entry per CDR3 protein. The data hold 300,000 to 350,000 distinct CDR3 sequences, with approximately 19% observed a single time. The sequencing input was PBMCs or a T cell subset sorted from them (not recorded which). The source of these receptors is a man aged 18 to 30 who had mild COVID-19 (a few samples of this study predate the infection). Cell type and time point are not known.

The rearrangement joins TRBV5-6 to TRBJ2-6, with TRBD1 identical over 7 bases. The length of the CDR3 is 18 residues. Germline CDR1 SGHDT, CDR2 YYEEEE. The J segment lost 0 bases and the V segment lost 4 bases, leaving 10 bases of the junction unmatched. CDR3 residues: CASSLLRDRHSGANVLTF. The CDR3 DNA sequence: TGTGCCAGCAGCCTCCTCCGGGACAGACACTCTGGGGCCAACGTCCTGACTTTC.

The chain uses TRBV28 and TRBJ2-1, with D possibly being TRBD1 or TRBD2 (5 bases each). V was cut by 1 base and J by 8 bases, with 12 bases left in between. Per germline, CDR1 MDHEN and CDR2 SYDVKM. The CDR3 is 14 amino acids. Here the CDR3 DNA reads TGTGCCAGCAGTTTATCTCAGGGTAGCGATGAGCAGTTCTTC. It specifies CASSLSQGSDEQFF.

This clonotype was counted between two and nine times. CDR3 DNA sequence: TGCAGCGTAGGTCGGACGGCTACCACCGGCTACACCTTC. It specifies CSVGRTATTGYTF. The chain couples TRBV20-1 to TRBJ1-2; D uncertain. CDR3 length: 13 residues. Germline V gene data show CDR1 as DFQATT and CDR2 as SNEGSKA (reference sequence).

This clonotype was recorded a few times. This sequence joins TRBV9 and TRBJ2-1, with 7 nucleotides matching TRBD1. Germline CDR1 and CDR2: SGDLS and YYNGEE. This CDR3 has 15 residues. V trimming: 1 base; J trimming: 3 bases; junction bases outside the gene matches: 4. The DNA for the CDR3 is TGTGCCAGCAGCGTAAGGGACAGCTTCTACAATGAGCAGTTCTTC. The encoded protein is CASSVRDSFYNEQFF.

This chain joins TRBV6-1 and TRBJ2-7; D unclear. Looked up from germline, CDR1 is MNHNS and CDR2 is SASEGT. Trimming took 0 bases from V and 1 from J, leaving 7 bases between them. This CDR3 region has 14 residues. Here the CDR3 reads CASSEAGGSYEQYV. The CDR3 DNA sequence: TGTGCCAGCAGTGAAGCGGGCGGATCCTACGAGCAGTACGTC.

This clonotype has only a few counts. The rearrangement joins TRBV2 to TRBJ2-5; no definite D call. V gave up 3 bases and J gave up 1 base, with 9 bases separating them. This CDR3 contains 14 residues. Germline CDR1 is SNHLY and CDR2 is FYNNEI. The CDR3, as DNA: TGTGCCAGCAGTGATCTTTACAGCCAAGAGACCCAGTACTTC. Translating gives CASSDLYSQETQYF.

This clonotype has just a few counts. The rearrangement joins TRBV6-5 to TRBJ2-2; D is unclear. Germline V lookup: CDR1 MNHEY, CDR2 SVGAGI. V was clipped by 2 bases and J by 3 bases, with 4 bases between them. The CDR3 is 13 residues long. The CDR3 loop reads CASSYRHTGELFF. The CDR3, as DNA: TGTGCCAGCAGTTACAGACACACCGGGGAGCTGTTTTTT.

This chain links TRBV11-2 with TRBJ2-7; D may be TRBD1 (6 bases). V lost 4 bases, J lost 2 bases, and 18 bases lay in between. In germline, CDR1 is SGHAT, CDR2 FQNNGV. This CDR3 contains 16 residues. The CDR3 region has the DNA TGTGCCAGCAGCTCGAGAGGTGGGGGCATAGCCTACGAGCAGTACTTC. Protein product: CASSSRGGGIAYEQYF.

In this sample, this clonotype turned up a few times. The chain has TRBV7-9 and TRBJ2-5; no reliable D call. V was trimmed by 7 bases and J by 3 bases, leaving 12 bases between them. CDR1 SEHNR and CDR2 FQNEAQ come from the germline V gene (reference sequence). The CDR3 covers 13 residues. CDR3 sequence (DNA): TGTGCCAGCATAGAGATTAGCAAAGAGACCCAGTACTTC. Residues: CASIEISKETQYF.

This clonotype was seen more than once but under ten times. This chain uses TRBV29-1 with TRBJ1-1, with D maybe TRBD1 (5 bases). CDR3 length: 14 amino acids. Trimming stripped 3 bases from V and 2 bases from J, with 13 bases between. CDR1 is SQVTM, CDR2 ANQGSEA, per germline. The CDR3 DNA is TGCAGCGTTGATTTAAGGGGACCAAACACTGAAGCTTTCTTT. Its translation is CSVDLRGPNTEAFF.